A single T cell receptor beta chain is shown here with its context. Antigen unknown. The sample comes from a study of vaccination effects on CD4 cells after COVID-19. As for the study in general: Sequencing was preceded by expansion of antigen-specific CD4+ T cells with viral peptide pools in the ViraFEST assay. Each person got two doses of an mRNA SARS-CoV-2 vaccine, BNT162b2 or mRNA-1273. Study results and caveats: In the late period after vaccination, infection- and vaccine-induced clones contracted markedly.

Following 10 days of culture, CD4+ T cells were isolated. Between March and December 2020, the person had a SARS-CoV-2 infection that PCR confirmed. The table came from immunoSEQ multiplex PCR; TCRdb's copy has only in-frame clones and leaves some out. The sample contains about 46,000 clones, around 74% of which appear only once. This clonotype was obtained from a human donor who had a prior SARS-CoV-2 infection. Specimen: CD4+ T cells from PBMCs cultured without peptide, collected before COVID-19 vaccination.

The CDR3 region is CASSWDLHGAYF. CDR3 bases: TGTGCCAGCAGTTGGGACCTGCACGGGGCGTACTTC. The V and J genes are TRBV28 and TRBJ2-7; D could derive from TRBD1 or TRBD2 (5 bases each). Germline V CDR1 and CDR2: MDHEN, SYDVKM. There are 12 residues in the CDR3. Trimming cost V 4 bases and J 12 bases, with 16 bases left between them.